These 7 T cell receptor beta chains came from one sample sequenced in a study of T-cell memory formation after mild COVID-19. TCRdb recomputed calls from the 5' RACE reads with MiXCR, one row per CDR3 protein. Among 25,000 to 35,000 distinct CDR3 sequences listed, more than 10% were seen once. The sample comprised PBMCs or a T cell subset sorted from them (not recorded which). These receptors were taken from an adult woman who had mild COVID-19 (a few samples of this study predate the infection). Cell type and time point are not known.

The table lists this clonotype with many counts. This rearrangement joins TRBV2 to TRBJ1-1; weak D call: TRBD1 (5 bases). V lost 8 bases, J lost 3 bases, and 13 bases lay in between. This CDR3 has 13 amino acids. In germline, CDR1 is SNHLY, CDR2 FYNNEI. The chain's CDR3 is CASAGNEDTEAFF. CDR3 DNA: TGTGCCAGCGCAGGGAATGAGGACACTGAAGCTTTCTTT.

At least ten counts were recorded for this clonotype. This chain joins TRBV5-4 and TRBJ2-1, with a weak D call TRBD1 (5 bases). The CDR3 has 14 amino acids. The V gene lost 0 bases and the J gene lost 9 bases, with 13 bases spanning the gap. Germline V CDR1 and CDR2: SGHNT, YYREEE (reference sequence). CDR3 DNA sequence: TGTGCCAGCAGCTTGGTGGCAGGGTTGGTTGAGCAGTTCTTC. Translation: CASSLVAGLVEQFF.

This chain links TRBV27 with TRBJ2-1; 9 nucleotides match TRBD2. The CDR3 sequence is 15 residues long. The trim removed 2 bases at V and 3 bases at J, leaving 2 bases unmatched. Germline V CDR1 and CDR2: MNHEY, SMNVEV (reference sequence). CDR3 sequence (DNA): TGTGCCAGCAGTTTAAGGCGGGGGGGCTACAATGAGCAGTTCTTC. Protein product: CASSLRRGGYNEQFF.

This chain joins TRBV5-6 and TRBJ1-2; D is possibly TRBD1 (6 bases). Germline loops: CDR1 SGHDT, CDR2 YYEEEE. Trimming stripped 0 bases from V and 4 bases from J, with 13 bases between. The CDR3 totals 15 residues. The CDR3 DNA sequence: TGTGCCAGCAGCTTGGAGGTAGGGGGAAGCTATGGCTACACCTTC. Protein sequence: CASSLEVGGSYGYTF.

This clonotype showed up just a few times. The chain links TRBV5-4 to TRBJ1-2, with 9 bases that match TRBD1. Germline CDR1 reads SGHNT; CDR2 reads YYREEE (reference sequence). J gave up 8 bases and V 4 bases, and 12 bases lay outside the gene matches. The CDR3 runs to 15 residues. The CDR3 DNA reads TGTGCCAGCAGCGCCTCCGGGACAGGGTGGAGGGGCTACACCTTC. Amino acids: CASSASGTGWRGYTF. The full variable domain, in which reference TRBV5-4 and TRBJ1-2 provide the parts outside the CDR3, is ETGVTQSPTHLIKTRGQQVTLRCSSQSGHNTVSWYQQALGQGPQFIFQYYREEENGRGNFPPRFSGLQFPNYSSELNVNALELDDSALYLCASSASGTGWRGYTFGSGTRLTVV.

The chain combines TRBV9 with TRBJ2-1; TRBD2 aligns across 7 bases. CDR1 and CDR2 from the germline V gene are SGDLS and YYNGEE. V gave up 4 bases and J gave up 10 bases; unmatched junction bases: 5. The CDR3 consists of 12 residues. CDR3 sequence reads: CASSSWEGEQFF. Written as DNA, the CDR3 is TGTGCCAGCAGCAGCTGGGAGGGCGAGCAGTTCTTC. Based on the CDR3 plus reference TRBV9 and TRBJ2-1, the full variable domain is DSGVTQTPKHLITATGQRVTLRCSPRSGDLSVYWYQQSLDQGLQFLIQYYNGEERAKGNILERFSAQQFPDLHSELNLSSLELGDSALYFCASSSWEGEQFFGPGTRLTVL.

This clonotype showed up many times. V gene TRBV6-2 or TRBV6-3 combines with J gene TRBJ2-1; 11 nucleotides align to TRBD2. The trim removed 5 bases at V and 4 bases at J, leaving 7 bases unmatched. The germline gives CDR1 MNHEY, CDR2 SVGEGT. CDR3 length: 16 residues. CDR3 loop: CASSRVAGGPYNEQFF. As DNA, the CDR3 is TGTGCCAGCAGTCGCGTAGCGGGAGGGCCTTACAATGAGCAGTTCTTC.